This is a list of T cell receptor beta chains from one sample in a study of CD8 T cells in ankylosing spondylitis. TCRdb re-called the 5' RACE reads through MiXCR, storing one row per CDR3 protein. The sample shows hundreds of thousands of distinct CDR3 sequences, 17% of them seen only once. The specimen sequenced was blood, either unsorted or a sorted T cell fraction (not recorded which). These receptors were taken from a male donor with ankylosing spondylitis. Each CDR3 is given with its conserved first and last residue. The D gene is left open where the match is weak. Some rows mark clone size as missing; the rest say once, few, many or name a class of expanded clone.

>TRBV9|NA|TRBJ1-6|few
CASSARDNGVIGALHF
TGTGCCAGCAGCGCCCGGGACAACGGTGTTATTGGGGCCCTCCACTTT
>TRBV29-1|NA|TRBJ1-2|few
CSVETLITTRTYAGDANYGYTF
TGCAGCGTTGAGACTTTGATAACGACCCGGACTTATGCAGGAGATGCTAACTATGGCTACACCTTC
>TRBV12-3/TRBV12-4|NA|TRBJ2-1|many
CASRTHRDEQFF
TGTGCCAGCAGAACCCACAGGGATGAGCAGTTCTTC
>TRBV20-1|TRBD2|TRBJ2-1|NA
CSARGLAGVNEQFF
TGCAGTGCTAGGGGACTAGCGGGAGTGAATGAGCAGTTCTTC
>TRBV10-3|NA|TRBJ2-7|few
CAISESGRLKGSYEQYF
TGTGCCATCAGTGAGTCGGGAAGGCTTAAGGGCTCCTACGAGCAGTACTTC
>TRBV5-5|NA|TRBJ2-5|few
CASSLGYIQETQYF
TGTGCCAGCAGCTTGGGGTATATACAAGAGACCCAGTACTTC
>TRBV6-1|TRBD1|TRBJ1-3|NA
CASTRGQGRGNTIYF
TGTGCCAGCACCAGGGGACAGGGCCGTGGAAACACCATATATTTT
>TRBV5-4|TRBD2|TRBJ2-5|NA
CASSLGLAGEETQYF
TGTGCCAGCAGCTTAGGACTAGCGGGAGAGGAGACCCAGTACTTC
>TRBV14|TRBD1|TRBJ1-1|NA
CASSQLRQGANTEAFF
TGTGCCAGCAGCCAACTAAGACAGGGGGCCAACACTGAAGCTTTCTTT
>TRBV20-1|NA|TRBJ2-7|NA
CSGQATSSYEQYF
TGCAGTGGACAGGCTACCAGCTCCTACGAGCAGTACTTC
>TRBV12-3/TRBV12-4|NA|TRBJ1-5|many
CASSFGDQPQHF
TGTGCCAGCAGTTTTGGGGATCAGCCCCAGCATTTT
>TRBV15|NA|TRBJ1-5|NA
CATSRGHHQPQHF
TGTGCCACCAGCAGGGGACATCATCAGCCCCAGCATTTT
>TRBV7-2|NA|TRBJ1-2|few
CASSLVGGGGGYTF
TGTGCCAGCAGCTTAGTAGGGGGAGGTGGAGGCTACACCTTC
>TRBV20-1|TRBD1|TRBJ1-1|few
CSAGHARTGGTEAFF
TGCAGTGCTGGACACGCTCGCACAGGGGGCACTGAAGCTTTCTTT
>TRBV12-3/TRBV12-4|TRBD1|TRBJ1-1|NA
CASSQGQGGPRAFF
TGTGCCAGCAGTCAAGGACAGGGGGGCCCTAGGGCTTTCTTT
>TRBV19|NA|TRBJ2-1|NA
CASSMPPYEQFF
TGTGCCAGTAGTATGCCTCCATATGAGCAGTTCTTC
>TRBV5-1|NA|TRBJ2-1|many
CASSFGGMWDEQFF
TGCGCCAGCAGCTTCGGCGGGATGTGGGATGAGCAGTTCTTC
>TRBV7-9|NA|TRBJ2-5|few
CASSPDRGSGETQYF
TGTGCCAGCAGCCCCGATCGGGGGTCGGGAGAGACCCAGTACTTC
>TRBV28|NA|TRBJ1-1|NA
CASSLSTGNTEAFF
TGTGCCAGCAGTTTATCCACAGGGAACACTGAAGCTTTCTTT
>TRBV20-1|TRBD1|TRBJ1-1|NA
CSAGGPGGRLNTEAFF
TGCAGTGCTGGCGGTCCAGGGGGCAGGCTGAACACTGAAGCTTTCTTT
>TRBV5-1|NA|TRBJ2-1|few
CASSLGARQVGNEQFF
TGCGCCAGCAGCTTGGGGGCTCGACAGGTAGGGAATGAGCAGTTCTTC
>TRBV6-6|NA|TRBJ2-3|NA
CASTSVGDTQYF
TGTGCCAGCACCTCCGTCGGGGATACGCAGTATTTT
>TRBV5-6|TRBD1|TRBJ2-1|once
CASSPTRQGNEQFF
TGTGCCAGCAGCCCGACCCGACAGGGCAATGAGCAGTTCTTC
>TRBV5-1|TRBD2|TRBJ2-5|NA
CASSLVGGGGETQYF
TGCGCCAGCAGCTTGGTCGGCGGGGGAGGGGAGACCCAGTACTTC
>TRBV27|TRBD1|TRBJ2-4|NA
CASSTPTGGRWAKNIQYF
TGTGCCAGCAGTACACCGACAGGGGGCCGGTGGGCCAAAAACATTCAGTACTTC
>TRBV9|TRBD2|TRBJ2-3|NA
CASSVGAAGAGTDTQYF
TGTGCCAGCAGCGTAGGGGCAGCGGGAGCGGGCACAGATACGCAGTATTTT
>TRBV20-1|NA|TRBJ2-1|few
CSARRDSLSGEQFF
TGCAGTGCTAGGAGGGACTCCCTGAGTGGAGAGCAGTTCTTC
>TRBV4-3|NA|TRBJ2-3|NA
CASSQEPSSSTDTQYF
TGCGCCAGCAGCCAAGAACCTAGCAGTAGCACAGATACGCAGTATTTT